The 22 T cell receptor beta chains below come from one sample, sequenced in a study of cytomegalovirus exposure and HLA in healthy donors. This PCR relied on a set of 60 Vbeta primers and 13 Jbeta primers. Produced via immunoSEQ multiplex PCR; TCRdb's table is partial and in-frame only. This sample has around 160,000 clones, with roughly 77% found just once. Sequenced: PBMCs. The receptors were sampled from a middle-aged woman in good health and CMV-seropositive.

The rearrangement joins TRBV30 to TRBJ1-2, with D uncertain. Trimming pared 2 bases from V and 6 bases from J, leaving 7 bases between. The CDR3 is 11 residues long. In germline, CDR1 is GTSNPN, CDR2 SVGIG (reference sequence). The CDR3 nucleotides read TGTGCCTGGAGTTTCCAGAATGGCTACACCTTC. Encoded protein: CAWSFQNGYTF.

V is TRBV19 and J is TRBJ2-1, with 8 bases that match TRBD2. The germline gives CDR1 LNHDA, CDR2 SQIVND (reference sequence). V lost 6 bases, J lost 5 bases, and 6 bases stayed unmatched. The CDR3 contains 14 residues. CDR3 loop: CASRRGGPNNEQFF. In DNA, the CDR3 is TGTGCCAGTAGGCGCGGGGGGCCGAACAATGAGCAGTTCTTC.

The chain couples TRBV6-1 to TRBJ2-6, with D hard to call. Trimming took 8 bases from V and 1 from J, leaving 6 bases between them. Germline V gene data show CDR1 as MNHNS and CDR2 as SASEGT. The CDR3 runs 13 residues. Here the CDR3 reads CASQESGANVLTF. For the CDR3, the DNA is TGTGCCAGCCAGGAATCTGGGGCCAACGTCCTGACTTTC.

The V call is TRBV29-1, the J call TRBJ2-1; the D gene is possibly TRBD2 (5 bases). In germline, CDR1 is SQVTM, CDR2 ANQGSEA. Between the trimmed V and J ends, which lost 7 bases and 0 bases, there was a span of 7 bases. The CDR3 runs to 12 residues. The CDR3 sequence: CSAGSSYNEQFF. For the CDR3, the DNA is TGCAGCGCGGGGAGCTCCTACAATGAGCAGTTCTTC.

This clone was observed once. The chain couples TRBV7-9 to TRBJ1-3; 8 bases fit TRBD1. The CDR3 totals 15 residues. J was trimmed by 2 bases and V by 6 bases; bases with no gene match: 6. Germline lookup yields CDR1 SEHNR and CDR2 FQNEAQ (reference sequence). The CDR3 loop is CASSSDRGAGNTIYF. In DNA form, the CDR3 reads TGTGCCAGCAGTTCCGACAGGGGAGCTGGAAACACCATATATTTT.

The CDR3 bases are TGTGCCAGCAGTTACTCCCGCCGCGATGAGCAGTTCTTC. Translated: CASSYSRRDEQFF. V is TRBV6-5 and J is TRBJ2-1, with D uncertain. Trimming stripped 0 bases from V and 8 bases from J, with 8 bases between. Germline V gene sequence: CDR1 MNHEY, CDR2 SVGAGI. CDR3 length equals 13 residues.

The chain carries TRBV5-1 and TRBJ2-2; unclear D gene. The germline V gene encodes CDR1 SGHRS and CDR2 YFSETQ. The CDR3 length is 15 residues. V shed 4 bases and J shed 4 bases, with 14 bases lying between them. CDR3 bases: TGCGCCAGCAGCCAGGTTATAGACGGCACCGGGGAGCTGTTTTTT. Translated: CASSQVIDGTGELFF.

The chain uses TRBV4-1 and TRBJ1-6; no firm D call. Germline assignment: CDR1 MGHRA and CDR2 YSYEKL. V dropped 10 bases and J dropped 11 bases, with 18 bases sitting between them. The CDR3 sequence is 13 residues long. CDR3 nucleotides: TGCGCCACCGCGGCTGCGAGAGGAGCACCCCTCCACTTT. This translates into CATAAARGAPLHF.

The chain joins TRBV5-1 to TRBJ1-3, with D maybe TRBD1 (6 bases). This CDR3 contains 16 residues. Germline CDR1 reads SGHRS; CDR2 reads YFSETQ. The V gene lost 0 bases and the J gene lost 4 bases, with 14 bases spanning the gap. The CDR3 protein is CASSLGIGTLGNTIYF. The CDR3 DNA reads as TGCGCCAGCAGCTTGGGCATCGGGACACTAGGAAACACCATATATTTT.

V is TRBV10-3 and J is TRBJ2-7; no clear D. V gave up 0 bases and J gave up 1 base, with 10 bases separating them. This CDR3 comprises 15 residues. Looked up from germline, CDR1 is ENHRY and CDR2 is SYGVKD. The CDR3, as DNA: TGTGCCATCAGTGAGTCGACTCAACCGTCCTACGAGCAGTACTTC. Translation gives CAISESTQPSYEQYF.

This chain joins TRBV5-4 and TRBJ2-3; 10 bases are shared with TRBD2. The CDR3 is made up of 15 amino acids. V trimming: 0 bases; J trimming: 5 bases; junction bases outside the gene matches: 3. CDR1 and CDR2 (germline): SGHNT, YYREEE (reference sequence). CDR3 residues: CASSLGLAGVDTQYF. The CDR3 nucleotides read TGTGCCAGCAGCTTGGGCCTAGCGGGGGTAGATACGCAGTATTTT.

Regarding this clone: A junction boundary mismatches the germline segment, possibly from a read error. Other DNA sequences in this specimen translate into the identical CDR3. J is TRBJ2-7 and V is TRBV5-1, with 7 positions matching TRBD1. Germline V lookup: CDR1 SGHRS, CDR2 YFSETQ. The CDR3 has 15 residues. As DNA, the CDR3 is TGCACCAGTAGCGATAACAGGGGCCTGGGGGACGAGCAGTACTTC. Amino acids: CTSSDNRGLGDEQYF.

The chain links TRBV18 to TRBJ2-1, with 12 bases lining up with TRBD2. CDR1 and CDR2 from the germline V gene are KGHSH and LQKENI. This CDR3 has 15 amino acids. The V segment lost 6 bases and the J segment 7 bases; nucleotides outside the gene matches: 7. Written as DNA, the CDR3 is TGTGCCAGCTCCCGACTAGCGGGAGCATTGAATGAGCAGTTCTTC. Translating it yields CASSRLAGALNEQFF.

About this clone: This sample also contains other DNA sequences that code for the same CDR3. The chain has TRBV7-8 and TRBJ1-5; 8 bases match TRBD1. Looked up from germline, CDR1 is SGHVS and CDR2 is FQNEAQ. This CDR3 is 14 amino acids long. Unmatched junction bases numbered 0, after V lost 1 base and J lost 4 bases. The CDR3 DNA reads as TGTGCCAGCAGCTTAGGGACAGGGAATCAGCCCCAGCATTTT. Residues: CASSLGTGNQPQHF.

The chain links TRBV4-2 to TRBJ2-7; 7 bases fit TRBD1. CDR1 is LGHNA and CDR2 is YNFKEQ in the germline V gene. The CDR3 length is 16 residues. Unmatched junction bases numbered 9, after V lost 0 bases and J lost 4 bases. CDR3 residues: CASSQDLGQKPYEQYF. DNA of the CDR3: TGTGCCAGCAGCCAAGATTTGGGACAGAAACCTTACGAGCAGTACTTC.

The V and J genes are TRBV27 and TRBJ2-7, with 7 bases matching TRBD1. The germline CDR1 and CDR2 sequences are MNHEY and SMNVEV (reference sequence). After removal of 6 bases from V and 1 base from J, the junction contained 6 bases not matched to a gene. This CDR3 spans 14 amino acids. The CDR3 DNA reads TGTGCCAGCAGCCCGGACAGGCCATCCTACGAGCAGTACTTC. It specifies CASSPDRPSYEQYF.

This clone was seen once. The CDR3 here is CASSSGSTQETQYF. The CDR3 nucleotides read TGTGCCAGCAGCTCAGGTAGTACCCAAGAGACCCAGTACTTC. The rearrangement joins TRBV7-2 to TRBJ2-5; the D is unclear. V was cut by 4 bases and J by 1 base, with 10 bases left in between. CDR1 SGHTA and CDR2 FQGNSA come from the germline V gene. The CDR3 is 14 residues long. Looking up the rest from reference TRBV7-2 and TRBJ2-5 gives the full variable domain: GAGVSQSPSNKVTEKGKDVELRCDPISGHTALYWYRQSLGQGLEFLIYFQGNSAPDKSGLPSDRFSAERTGGSVSTLTIQRTQQEDSAVYLCASSSGSTQETQYFGPGTRLLVL.

This clone has more than one count but fewer than ten. This sequence joins TRBV5-4 and TRBJ2-5; D gene uncertain. Germline V gives CDR1 SGHNT, CDR2 YYREEE (reference sequence). V was cut by 4 bases and J by 5 bases, with 15 bases left in between. This CDR3 is built from 14 residues. DNA for the CDR3: TGTGCCAGCAGCGACTCCACACGCGGCGAGACCCAGTACTTC. It is translated as CASSDSTRGETQYF.

The chain links TRBV5-1 to TRBJ2-2; 7 positions match TRBD1. J gave up 1 base and V 3 bases, and 3 bases lay outside the gene matches. Germline values: CDR1 SGHRS, CDR2 YFSETQ. The CDR3 has 15 amino acids. CDR3 residues: CASSSTGWNTGELFF. The CDR3 coding sequence is TGCGCCAGCAGCTCGACAGGGTGGAACACCGGGGAGCTGTTTTTT. The full variable domain, its missing parts supplied by reference TRBV5-1 and TRBJ2-2, is KAGVTQTPRYLIKTRGQQVTLSCSPISGHRSVSWYQQTPGQGLQFLFEYFSETQRNKGNFPGRFSGRQFSNSRSEMNVSTLELGDSALYLCASSSTGWNTGELFFGEGSRLTVL.

This chain uses TRBV6-1 with TRBJ2-2; 10 nucleotides match TRBD2. The CDR3 sequence is 14 residues long. J lost 1 base, V lost 11 bases, and 4 bases had no gene match. CDR1 is MNHNS and CDR2 is SASEGT in the germline V gene. The CDR3 bases are TGTGCCGGCCGGACTAGCGGGAACACCGGGGAGCTGTTTTTT. This codes for CAGRTSGNTGELFF.

The chain joins TRBV12-1 to TRBJ2-2; the table gives TRBD2 as D, unverified against the DNA. TRBV12-1 is classified as a pseudogene. This CDR3 is 18 amino acids long. CDR3 protein: CASSSTSGKLLGAGELFF. For the CDR3, the DNA is TGTGCCAGCAGCTCGACTAGCGGGAAGTTGCTCGGAGCCGGGGAGCTGTTTTTT.

The chain combines TRBV7-8 with TRBJ1-1; D remains ambiguous. CDR1 is SGHVS, CDR2 FQNEAQ, per germline. CDR3 length equals 15 residues. Trimming removed 2 bases from V and 3 bases from J, with 13 bases in between. The CDR3 reads CASSLRERRYTEAFF. In DNA, the CDR3 is TGTGCCAGCAGCTTAAGGGAGCGGCGGTACACTGAAGCTTTCTTT.